Following are 22 T cell receptor beta chains from one sample sequenced in a study of T cell repertoires in ileal Crohn's disease. The protocol was immunoSEQ multiplex PCR, while the TCRdb copy is restricted to in-frame clones and leaves out a portion. Counted here are approximately 12,000 clones, about 80% occurring once; the ten biggest clones make up about 4.9%. The specimen was ileal tissue. The receptor set was obtained from an adult with Crohn's disease.

The chain joins TRBV27 to TRBJ1-2; D remains unclear. Germline assignment: CDR1 MNHEY and CDR2 SMNVEV (reference sequence). The V end lost 0 bases, the J end lost 7 bases, and 12 bases lay between the germline ends. The CDR3 has 14 residues. The CDR3 loop is CASSLSPSGPGYTF. As DNA, the CDR3 is TGTGCCAGCAGTTTATCCCCGTCGGGTCCTGGCTACACCTTC.

This chain uses TRBV11-3 with TRBJ1-1, with TRBD1 matching 9 bases. The CDR3 consists of 20 residues. V was pared by 5 bases and J by 3 bases, with 22 bases of the junction left unmatched. Germline V gives CDR1 SGHNT, CDR2 YENEEA. CDR3: CASSRDREWGSSRSYTEAFF. The CDR3 DNA reads TGTGCCAGCAGCCGGGACAGGGAGTGGGGATCATCCAGGAGTTACACTGAAGCTTTCTTT.

V and J are TRBV30 and TRBJ1-1; TRBD1 agrees at 8 bases. Germline CDR1 is GTSNPN and CDR2 is SVGIG (reference sequence). Losses at the gene ends were 3 bases for V and 6 bases for J; bases not matched to a gene: 18. CDR3 length equals 17 residues. Here the CDR3 DNA reads TGTGCCTGGAGCGAACCGGCCTACGGACAGGGCAAGGCTGAAGCTTTCTTT. Translating it yields CAWSEPAYGQGKAEAFF.

This clone has only a few counts. The chain joins TRBV23-1 to TRBJ1-5; 8 bases match TRBD1. TRBV23-1 is treated as an ORF (open reading frame) with a function not yet certain. The CDR3 contains 16 residues. J was trimmed by 3 bases and V by 5 bases; bases with no gene match: 9. CDR3 DNA sequence: TGCGCCAGCAGTTCCCGGACAGGGCGCCTCAATCAGCCCCAGCATTTT. It codes for CASSSRTGRLNQPQHF.

The CDR3 spells CASSDPGTGFDETQYF. The CDR3 DNA reads TGTGCCAGCAGTGATCCCGGGACAGGGTTCGACGAGACCCAGTACTTC. The chain carries TRBV6-1 and TRBJ2-5; 9 bases align to TRBD1. V was pared by 3 bases and J by 5 bases, with 10 bases of the junction left unmatched. In germline, CDR1 is MNHNS, CDR2 SASEGT. The CDR3 is 16 amino acids.

This rearrangement joins TRBV6-6 to TRBJ2-7; 12 bases line up with TRBD2. J was trimmed by 6 bases and V by 8 bases; bases with no gene match: 5. CDR3 size: 13 residues. Germline lookup yields CDR1 MNHNY and CDR2 SVGAGI (reference sequence). The CDR3, as DNA: TGTGCCAGCCACCTAGCGGGAGGGCCCGAGCAGTACTTC. It encodes CASHLAGGPEQYF.

The V and J genes are TRBV6-1 and TRBJ2-3; 13 bases are a match to TRBD2. J gave up 5 bases and V 5 bases, and 4 bases lay outside the gene matches. The CDR3 covers 15 residues. Germline-derived CDR1 and CDR2 are MNHNS and SASEGT. In nucleotides, the CDR3 is TGTGCCAGCAGTAGGACTAGCGGGAGTATAGATACGCAGTATTTT. The encoded protein is CASSRTSGSIDTQYF.

This clone came up once. This rearrangement joins TRBV28 to TRBJ2-3, with TRBD2 as a possible D gene (7 bases). CDR1 MDHEN and CDR2 SYDVKM come from the germline V gene. Between the trimmed V and J ends, which lost 2 bases and 8 bases, there was a span of 14 bases. The CDR3 has 14 amino acids. The CDR3 nucleotides read TGTGCCAGCAGTTTACCGCGGGGGCAGGGTACGCAGTATTTT. Translation gives CASSLPRGQGTQYF.

This clone was seen only a few times. The chain recombines TRBV29-1 with TRBJ2-1, with 8 bases identical to TRBD1. V was clipped by 6 bases and J by 7 bases; unmatched bases: 5. The CDR3 spans 12 residues. Germline lookup yields CDR1 SQVTM and CDR2 ANQGSEA. The CDR3 sequence: CSVANRGNEQFF. CDR3 in DNA: TGCAGCGTGGCCAACAGGGGGAATGAGCAGTTCTTC.

V and J are TRBV28 and TRBJ2-4; D uncertain. V shed 4 bases and J shed 0 bases, with 10 bases lying between them. Germline V gives CDR1 MDHEN, CDR2 SYDVKM. The CDR3 has 15 amino acids. The CDR3 nucleotides read TGTGCCAGCAGTTCAGACTTGATAGCCAAAAACATTCAGTACTTC. It is translated as CASSSDLIAKNIQYF.

This clone was seen just once. V and J are TRBV11-2 and TRBJ2-1; maybe TRBD2 (7 bases). CDR1 and CDR2 (germline): SGHAT, FQNNGV. The V gene lost 3 bases and the J gene lost 0 bases, with 12 bases spanning the gap. This CDR3 has 16 residues. This CDR3 reads CASSLGGGSSYNEQFF. The CDR3 bases are TGTGCCAGCAGCTTGGGGGGCGGGAGCTCCTACAATGAGCAGTTCTTC.

The rearrangement uses TRBV25-1 and TRBJ2-3; tentative D call: TRBD2 (6 bases). The CDR3 extends over 15 amino acids. Germline values: CDR1 MGHDK, CDR2 SYGVNS. Trimming removed 5 bases at V and 0 bases at J, with 12 bases between. The CDR3 region is CASSSKEGSTDTQYF. The DNA of the CDR3 is TGTGCCAGCAGTTCCAAGGAGGGCAGCACAGATACGCAGTATTTT.

This chain joins TRBV27 and TRBJ1-5, with 7 nucleotides matching TRBD1. V shed 1 base and J 6 bases; nucleotides not matched to a gene: 12. The CDR3 has 17 amino acids. Germline CDR1 and CDR2: MNHEY and SMNVEV (reference sequence). This chain's CDR3 is CASSLLAGGHSRQPQHF. In DNA form, the CDR3 reads TGTGCCAGCAGTTTATTGGCAGGGGGGCATAGTCGTCAGCCCCAGCATTTT.

J is TRBJ1-4 and V is TRBV5-4; 7 nucleotides align to TRBD1. In germline, CDR1 is SGHNT, CDR2 YYREEE (reference sequence). After removal of 1 base from V and 0 bases from J, the junction contained 12 bases not matched to a gene. This CDR3 is built from 19 residues. The CDR3 nucleotides are TGTGCCAGCAGCTTGAGAGGGGGCTACCTCCTCACAACTAATGAAAAACTGTTTTTT. Its translation is CASSLRGGYLLTTNEKLFF.

This sequence joins TRBV28 and TRBJ1-2; TRBD1 matches at 9 bases. This CDR3 is 13 amino acids long. V was clipped by 6 bases and J by 9 bases; unmatched bases: 8. Germline V gives CDR1 MDHEN, CDR2 SYDVKM. For the CDR3, the DNA is TGTGCCAGCAGCCCTACAGGGGGCGGGCGCTACACCTTC. This codes for CASSPTGGGRYTF.

J is TRBJ1-2 and V is TRBV7-8, with D uncertain. The V end lost 6 bases, the J end lost 8 bases, and 16 bases lay between the germline ends. This CDR3 spans 13 amino acids. Germline assignment: CDR1 SGHVS and CDR2 FQNEAQ. CDR3 nucleotide sequence: TGTGCCAGCAGGGCTGAGAGGGCGGGCGGCTACACCTTC. Encoded protein: CASRAERAGGYTF.

This chain uses TRBV28 with TRBJ2-7; possible D gene TRBD1, 6 bases. CDR1 is MDHEN and CDR2 is SYDVKM in the germline V gene. The CDR3 is 14 residues long. The V and J ends lost 7 bases and 3 bases respectively, with 16 bases between them. The CDR3 nucleotides are TGTGCCAGCACCTCGGGACACCTAAGCTACGAGCAGTACTTC. Translating gives CASTSGHLSYEQYF.

The gene calls are TRBV28 and TRBJ2-1, with TRBD2 matching over 11 bases. J lost 3 bases, V lost 4 bases, and 5 bases had no gene match. Per the germline V gene, CDR1 is MDHEN and CDR2 is SYDVKM. The CDR3 runs 16 residues. The DNA of the CDR3 is TGTGCCAGCAGTTCGTCTAGCGGGGGGCACTACAATGAGCAGTTCTTC. Its protein is CASSSSSGGHYNEQFF.

The V call is TRBV2, the J call TRBJ2-2; TRBD2 is a possible D gene (6 bases). V shed 8 bases and J shed 1 base, with 8 bases lying between them. In germline, CDR1 is SNHLY, CDR2 FYNNEI. This CDR3 has 13 residues. The CDR3 sequence is CASGGWNTGELFF. The CDR3 DNA reads TGTGCCAGCGGGGGGTGGAACACCGGGGAGCTGTTTTTT.

The chain couples TRBV25-1 to TRBJ2-2; D perhaps matches TRBD2 (5 bases). Trimming removed 5 bases at V and 8 bases at J, with 15 bases between. The germline V gene encodes CDR1 MGHDK and CDR2 SYGVNS. The CDR3 is 14 amino acids. The CDR3 spells CASSYGLPRGELFF. The CDR3 bases are TGTGCCAGCAGTTATGGACTCCCTAGGGGGGAGCTGTTTTTT. The whole variable domain, filled in from reference TRBV25-1 and TRBJ2-2, reads EADIYQTPRYLVIGTGKKITLECSQTMGHDKMYWYQQDPGMELHLIHYSYGVNSTEKGDLSSESTVSRIRTEHFPLTLESARPSHTSQYLCASSYGLPRGELFFGEGSRLTVL.

The rearrangement links TRBV13 to TRBJ2-7, with D perhaps matching TRBD2 (6 bases). Trimming pared 4 bases from V and 0 bases from J, leaving 16 bases between. The CDR3 has 16 residues. Per germline, CDR1 PRHDT and CDR2 FYEKMQ (reference sequence). The CDR3 region is CASSSQLAGLSYEQYF. CDR3 nucleotides: TGTGCCAGCAGCTCCCAGTTGGCGGGGCTCTCCTACGAGCAGTACTTC.

The V call is TRBV6-5, the J call TRBJ2-1; D may be TRBD2 (6 bases). The CDR3 extends over 13 amino acids. The germline CDR1 and CDR2 sequences are MNHEY and SVGAGI. V was pared by 6 bases and J by 4 bases, with 10 bases between. In DNA, the CDR3 is TGTGCCAGCAGAAACCGGGGGTACAATGAGCAGTTCTTC. This encodes CASRNRGYNEQFF.